This TCR beta chain appears in the sequencing data of a study of Graves' ophthalmopathy and Graves' hyperthyroidism. Clinical symptoms and serum thyroxine were used for diagnosis; TRAb, thyroid ultrasound and orbital computed tomography were also relied on. From fresh peripheral blood, 8 to 10 ml in volume, the PBMCs were obtained. Amplifying from RNA transcripts, the study obtained TCR beta CDR3 regions. First-round RT-PCR with HTBI primers preceded a second-round multiplex PCR. TCRdb reprocessed the multiplex PCR reads with MiXCR, giving one entry per CDR3 protein. This sample carries approximately 700,000 distinct CDR3 sequences, roughly two fifths of them seen once, and the ten largest clones take around 40%. Study-level findings and limits: Blood repertoires reportedly contained most expanded thyroid clonotypes above 0.001 frequency.

With regard to this clonotype: Its antigen remains unidentified.

CDR1 and CDR2 (germline): DFQATT, SNEGSKA (reference sequence). The CDR3 spans 15 residues. Trimming at V came to 3 bases and at J to 1 base, leaving 6 bases not matched to a gene. The origin of this receptor is an adult man with Graves' ophthalmopathy. The sequencing input was peripheral blood. This sequence joins TRBV20-1 and TRBJ2-7; 10 positions agree with TRBD1. For the CDR3, the DNA is TGCAGTGCTAGGGGGACAGGGGAAACGTCCTACGAGCAGTACTTC. It specifies CSARGTGETSYEQYF.